The present T cell receptor beta chain was sequenced within a study of T cells in Graves' hyperthyroidism and ophthalmopathy. At the level of the study: Sampling of peripheral blood happened at initial diagnosis, prior to any treatment. Study conclusions and caveats: Onset of ophthalmopathy came a median around 6.5 months after the model predicted it.

The sample holds many counts of this clonotype. The antigen remains unidentified. Uncontrolled infections, other autoimmune diseases, pregnancy or lactation led to exclusion of patients. Clinicians diagnosed patients from clinical symptoms, serum thyroxine and TRAb, thyroid ultrasound and orbital computed tomography. What was amplified from RNA transcripts were TCR beta CDR3 regions. With the HTBI primer set, the TCR CDR3 went through a first round of RT-PCR. TCRdb passed the multiplex PCR reads through MiXCR, listing each CDR3 protein once. The sample records around 350,000 distinct CDR3 sequences, about a fifth being singletons. The CDR3 has 13 amino acids. Per the germline V gene, CDR1 is ENHRY and CDR2 is SYGVKD. The V and J ends lost 4 bases and 5 bases, in that order; junction bases with no gene match: 3.

The chain joins TRBV10-3 to TRBJ2-5, with TRBD1 matching over 8 bases. The sequence came from a woman between 18 and 29 years old with Graves' hyperthyroidism. The sequenced material came from blood. The CDR3 region has the DNA TGTGCCATCAGTGTGACAGGGGATGAGACCCAGTACTTC. Protein product: CAISVTGDETQYF.